The 23 T cell receptor beta chains below were found in one sample sequenced in a study of cytomegalovirus exposure and HLA in healthy donors (dated by TCRdb to 2016 to 2017). Library preparation was by the immunoSEQ multiplex PCR assay. For the multiplex PCR, a mixture combining 60 forward primers for TCR Vbeta segments and 13 reverse primers for TCR Jbeta segments was used. TCRdb holds this immuneACCESS table with in-frame rearrangements only. Some clones are missing; in checked studies, unresolved V genes explain under half, and the rest has no known cause. This sample lists 100,000 to 150,000 clones; roughly four fifths were detected once. The ten largest clones take up 5.5% to 7% of the sample. Sequencing was performed on PBMCs. These receptors were taken from a woman between 35 and 50 years old in good health and CMV-seropositive.

On this clone: Other DNA sequences in this sample translate to the same CDR3. This sequence joins TRBV5-1 and TRBJ2-5; 7 nucleotides align to TRBD1. Germline assignment: CDR1 SGHRS and CDR2 YFSETQ. With V trimmed by 0 bases and J by 4 bases, 0 bases remained unmatched. This CDR3 comprises 13 residues. CDR3 sequence (DNA): TGCGCCAGCAGCTTGGCAGGGGGAGAGACCCAGTACTTC. Translation: CASSLAGGETQYF.

The chain carries TRBV28 and TRBJ2-7; D is possibly TRBD1 (5 bases). Germline loops: CDR1 MDHEN, CDR2 SYDVKM. The CDR3 totals 14 residues. Trimming cost V 6 bases and J 2 bases, with 14 bases left between them. The CDR3 DNA reads as TGTGCCAGCAGCCGCCGCTCAGGGACCTACGAGCAGTACTTC. Translation gives CASSRRSGTYEQYF.

The chain couples TRBV18 to TRBJ1-1; 7 bases map to TRBD1. The V gene end was trimmed by 3 bases and the J gene end by 1 base; junction bases not matched to a gene: 8. The germline gives CDR1 KGHSH, CDR2 LQKENI. This CDR3 region has 16 residues. CDR3 nucleotides: TGTGCCAGCTCACCTCTTCCCGGGACAGAGAACACTGAAGCTTTCTTT. This codes for CASSPLPGTENTEAFF.

This sequence joins TRBV9 and TRBJ2-2; possible D gene TRBD2, 7 bases. The CDR3 totals 15 residues. Germline V gene sequence: CDR1 SGDLS, CDR2 YYNGEE. V lost 3 bases and J 0 bases, leaving 9 bases between the germline ends. CDR3 protein: CASSGGGPNTGELFF. Here the CDR3 DNA reads TGTGCCAGCAGCGGGGGGGGGCCGAACACCGGGGAGCTGTTTTTT. The full variable domain, its missing parts supplied by reference TRBV9 and TRBJ2-2, is DSGVTQTPKHLITATGQRVTLRCSPRSGDLSVYWYQQSLDQGLQFLIQYYNGEERAKGNILERFSAQQFPDLHSELNLSSLELGDSALYFCASSGGGPNTGELFFGEGSRLTVL.

V usage is TRBV5-4 and J usage is TRBJ1-1; possibly TRBD1 for D (5 bases). CDR3 length: 15 amino acids. V was clipped by 4 bases and J by 6 bases, with 19 bases between them. Germline assignment: CDR1 SGHNT and CDR2 YYREEE (reference sequence). CDR3 bases: TGTGCCAGCAGCGCAGATGACCAGGGCTCGTCTGAAGCTTTCTTT. Residues: CASSADDQGSSEAFF.

CDR3 region: CASSRAGTGGGSLYGYTF. The CDR3 DNA is TGCGCCAGCAGCCGGGCTGGGACAGGGGGTGGTAGCTTGTATGGCTACACCTTC. The rearrangement joins TRBV5-1 to TRBJ1-2, with 11 bases fitting TRBD1. This CDR3 is 18 amino acids long. V was clipped by 4 bases and J by 5 bases; unmatched bases: 16. Germline V gene data show CDR1 as SGHRS and CDR2 as YFSETQ.

The chain couples TRBV29-1 to TRBJ2-3; tentatively, D is TRBD2 (6 bases). V was shortened by 7 bases and J by 3 bases, with 14 bases between the two germline ends. The CDR3 sequence is 13 residues long. CDR1 is SQVTM, CDR2 ANQGSEA, per germline. The CDR3 coding sequence is TGCAGCGCCCGGGGGTTGGGAACAGATACGCAGTATTTT. As protein: CSARGLGTDTQYF.

This clone has just one count. The chain carries TRBV4-1 and TRBJ1-2, with 9 positions matching TRBD1. Losses at the gene ends were 2 bases for V and 4 bases for J; bases not matched to a gene: 5. Per germline, CDR1 MGHRA and CDR2 YSYEKL. The CDR3 is made up of 15 amino acids. The CDR3 loop is CASSQWGQGGYGYTF. DNA of the CDR3: TGCGCCAGCAGCCAATGGGGACAGGGAGGCTATGGCTACACCTTC.

This chain joins TRBV30 and TRBJ2-1, with D unclear. The CDR3 sequence is 15 residues long. CDR1 is GTSNPN, CDR2 SVGIG, per germline (reference sequence). V lost 0 bases, J lost 8 bases, and 17 bases lay in between. The CDR3 sequence is CAWSVLGSRRDEQFF. CDR3 DNA sequence: TGTGCCTGGAGTGTACTTGGGTCCCGTCGGGATGAGCAGTTCTTC.

The chain joins TRBV11-1 to TRBJ2-3; no clear D gene. V lost 5 bases, J lost 2 bases, and 11 bases lay in between. CDR1 and CDR2 (germline): SGHAT, FQDESV (reference sequence). The CDR3 covers 14 residues. This chain's CDR3 is CASSNQEVTDTQYF. The CDR3 DNA follows: TGTGCCAGCAGCAACCAGGAAGTCACAGATACGCAGTATTTT.

This chain links TRBV5-1 with TRBJ2-7; TRBD1 matches at 10 bases. The CDR3 is 16 residues long. J lost 2 bases, V lost 0 bases, and 5 bases had no gene match. Germline lookup yields CDR1 SGHRS and CDR2 YFSETQ. This CDR3 reads CASSLAGTGDPYEQYF. As DNA, the CDR3 is TGCGCCAGCAGCTTGGCGGGGACAGGGGACCCCTACGAGCAGTACTTC.

A single count supports this clone. J is TRBJ1-2 and V is TRBV27; 10 positions agree with TRBD1. The CDR3 loop spans 16 amino acids. Germline trimming cut 0 bases from V and 4 bases from J; bases unmatched to any gene: 5. Looked up from germline, CDR1 is MNHEY and CDR2 is SMNVEV (reference sequence). CDR3 nucleotides: TGTGCCAGCAGTTTATCTACCGGGACAGGGGTCTATGGCTACACCTTC. It codes for CASSLSTGTGVYGYTF.

The DNA of the CDR3 is TGTGCCAGCAGTGGAGGGGAGGCCCACACTGAAGCTTTCTTT. Encoded protein: CASSGGEAHTEAFF. The chain employs TRBV28 and TRBJ1-1, with D perhaps matching TRBD1 (5 bases). Germline CDR1 MDHEN, CDR2 SYDVKM. With 5 bases removed from V and 3 bases from J, the gap between germline ends came to 13 bases. This CDR3 spans 14 amino acids.

This sequence joins TRBV27 and TRBJ2-1, with 8 nucleotides matching TRBD2. The CDR3 sequence is 13 residues long. V shed 11 bases, J shed 6 bases, and the junction held 9 bases outside the gene matches. Germline V lookup: CDR1 MNHEY, CDR2 SMNVEV (reference sequence). Written as DNA, the CDR3 is TGTGCCGGAAGAGCGGGAGTGGGCAATGAGCAGTTCTTC. Translating gives CAGRAGVGNEQFF.

The V gene is TRBV5-4, the J gene TRBJ1-1; perhaps TRBD1 as D (6 bases). The CDR3 covers 12 residues. Between the trimmed V and J ends, which lost 10 bases and 4 bases, there was a span of 14 bases. Germline lookup yields CDR1 SGHNT and CDR2 YYREEE (reference sequence). This chain's CDR3 is CAARGGGTEAFF. As DNA, the CDR3 is TGTGCCGCGCGGGGGGGCGGCACTGAAGCTTTCTTT.

The rearrangement joins TRBV27 to TRBJ1-2; TRBD1 might be the D (6 bases). CDR1 and CDR2 from the germline V gene are MNHEY and SMNVEV (reference sequence). The CDR3 runs 16 residues. The V gene lost 5 bases and the J gene lost 3 bases, with 19 bases spanning the gap. CDR3 sequence: CASSLTGSPFHYGYTF. CDR3 nucleotides: TGTGCCAGCAGTCTCACAGGGTCCCCCTTTCACTATGGCTACACCTTC.

This clone was seen once. V gene TRBV9 combines with J gene TRBJ1-2; 7 bases match TRBD1. Trimming cost V 2 bases and J 2 bases; bases outside gene matches: 3. Germline-derived CDR1 and CDR2 are SGDLS and YYNGEE. The CDR3 spans 14 residues. The CDR3 region has the DNA TGTGCCAGCAGCGTGGGGGACAGCAACTATGGCTACACCTTC. Translation gives CASSVGDSNYGYTF.

This clone showed up just a few times. The chain carries TRBV2 and TRBJ2-1; 7 positions match TRBD2. Germline lookup yields CDR1 SNHLY and CDR2 FYNNEI. The trim removed 7 bases at V and 8 bases at J, leaving 20 bases unmatched. The CDR3 consists of 17 residues. The CDR3 nucleotides are TGTGCCAGCACCGAGAACTTGGCGGGAGTGGTTAGGGATGAGCAGTTCTTC. This sequence encodes CASTENLAGVVRDEQFF.

This clone appeared a single time. This rearrangement joins TRBV6-5 to TRBJ1-1; 12 bases fit TRBD1. Germline-derived CDR1 and CDR2 are MNHEY and SVGAGI. V shed 6 bases and J 7 bases; nucleotides not matched to a gene: 9. CDR3 length: 15 residues. CDR3 sequence reads: CASRDSGTGGSEAFF. The CDR3 DNA follows: TGTGCCAGCAGAGATTCCGGGACAGGGGGCAGTGAAGCTTTCTTT.

The gene calls are TRBV4-2 and TRBJ2-7; TRBD2 is a possible D gene (5 bases). CDR3 size: 15 residues. Trimming cost V 0 bases and J 5 bases, with 14 bases left between them. Per the germline V gene, CDR1 is LGHNA and CDR2 is YNFKEQ. The CDR3 region has the DNA TGTGCCAGCAGCCAAGATCCCCAGAGGGAGCACGAGCAGTACTTC. Its translation is CASSQDPQREHEQYF.

The rearrangement uses TRBV13 and TRBJ1-6, with D possibly TRBD1 on 5 matching bases. Germline lookup yields CDR1 PRHDT and CDR2 FYEKMQ (reference sequence). The CDR3 sequence is 15 residues long. Trimming took 5 bases from V and 1 from J, leaving 9 bases between them. The CDR3 sequence is CASSPRQSYNSPLHF. The CDR3 DNA follows: TGTGCCAGCAGCCCTCGACAGTCCTATAATTCACCCCTCCACTTT.

The chain links TRBV5-1 to TRBJ2-3; perhaps TRBD2 as D (5 bases). Germline CDR1 reads SGHRS; CDR2 reads YFSETQ. Trimming took 0 bases from V and 1 from J, leaving 15 bases between them. There are 17 residues in the CDR3. The CDR3 region has the DNA TGCGCCAGCAGCTTGGAAACTAGTGGCACAGGCACAGATACGCAGTATTTT. Residues: CASSLETSGTGTDTQYF.

The gene calls are TRBV6-6 and TRBJ1-5; TRBD1 agrees at 11 bases. Germline CDR1 is MNHNY and CDR2 is SVGAGI (reference sequence). The CDR3 has 16 residues. The V gene end was trimmed by 5 bases and the J gene end by 3 bases; junction bases not matched to a gene: 6. CDR3 region: CASSAPGQGVNQPQHF. The DNA of the CDR3 is TGTGCCAGCAGTGCACCGGGACAGGGGGTCAATCAGCCCCAGCATTTT.